These T cell receptor beta chains were read from a single sample in a study of regulatory T cells in long-lasting Graves disease. TCRdb re-derived calls from the multiplex PCR reads in MiXCR, one entry per CDR3 protein. This sample has hundreds of thousands of distinct CDR3 sequences, with around 12% found just once. These data were also filed under a second study, of T cells in Graves' hyperthyroidism and ophthalmopathy.

The specimen was peripheral blood mononuclear cells (PBMCs), collected at new diagnosis, from a patient treated with antithyroid drugs. The origin of the receptors is a woman under 40 with Graves disease. Each CDR3 is given with its conserved first and last residue. The D gene is left open where the match is weak. A clone size is listed for some rows: how often the clone was seen (once, few, many), or a class if it is expanded.

J: TRBJ2-2; V: TRBV7-2; D: NA; size: NA; CDR3: CASSSTGFTGELFF; DNA: TGTGCCAGCAGCTCTACAGGGTTCACCGGGGAGCTGTTTTTT
J: TRBJ2-4; V: TRBV3-1; D: TRBD2; size: many; CDR3: CASSQVISGRENIQYF; DNA: TGTGCCAGCAGCCAAGTTATTAGCGGGAGGGAGAACATTCAGTACTTC
J: TRBJ2-2; V: TRBV12-5; D: NA; size: few; CDR3: CASEKENTGELFF; DNA: TGTGCTAGTGAGAAAGAAAACACCGGGGAGCTGTTTTTT
J: TRBJ1-1; V: TRBV10-3; D: TRBD1; size: few; CDR3: CAISDRGLTEAFF; DNA: TGTGCCATCAGTGACAGGGGGCTCACTGAAGCTTTCTTT
J: TRBJ2-3; V: TRBV4-1; D: TRBD2; size: NA; CDR3: CASSQDLASGKVGFTDTQYF; DNA: TGCGCCAGCAGCCAAGATCTGGCTAGCGGGAAAGTGGGTTTCACAGATACGCAGTATTTT
J: TRBJ1-5; V: TRBV27; D: TRBD1; size: few; CDR3: CASSFQGANQPQHF; DNA: TGTGCCAGCAGTTTTCAGGGGGCTAATCAGCCCCAGCATTTT
J: TRBJ2-1; V: TRBV7-6; D: NA; size: many; CDR3: CASSPLSGPPPFF; DNA: TGTGCCAGCAGCCCTCTAAGCGGGCCGCCCCCGTTCTTC
J: TRBJ2-1; V: TRBV19; D: TRBD2; size: NA; CDR3: CASSIPASGSYNEQFF; DNA: TGTGCCAGTAGTATTCCGGCTAGCGGGAGTTACAATGAGCAGTTCTTC
J: TRBJ2-2; V: TRBV29-1; D: NA; size: many; CDR3: CSVEAGTTNTGELFF; DNA: TGCAGCGTTGAAGCGGGCACCACGAACACCGGGGAGCTGTTTTTT
J: TRBJ1-2; V: TRBV2; D: TRBD1; size: many; CDR3: CASTPQGSYGYTF; DNA: TGTGCCAGCACCCCACAGGGGTCTTATGGCTACACCTTC
J: TRBJ1-2; V: TRBV4-3; D: NA; size: few; CDR3: CASSPQAGRYGYTF; DNA: TGCGCCAGCAGCCCACAGGCGGGTCGCTATGGCTACACCTTC
J: TRBJ1-6; V: TRBV3-1; D: NA; size: many; CDR3: CASSQGNKGRYSPLHF; DNA: TGTGCCAGCAGCCAAGGCAATAAGGGTAGATATTCACCCCTCCACTTT
J: TRBJ2-7; V: TRBV9; D: NA; size: few; CDR3: CASSSHGELNYEQYF; DNA: TGTGCCAGCAGCTCCCACGGGGAACTGAACTACGAGCAGTACTTC
J: TRBJ1-1; V: TRBV5-5; D: TRBD1; size: NA; CDR3: CASSLGVRGRTEAFF; DNA: TGTGCCAGCAGCTTGGGCGTCAGGGGGAGGACTGAAGCTTTCTTT
J: TRBJ1-1; V: TRBV30; D: NA; size: many; CDR3: CAWSENRGVSGAFF; DNA: TGTGCCTGGAGTGAAAACCGGGGGGTCTCGGGCGCTTTCTTT
J: TRBJ1-1; V: TRBV6-5; D: NA; size: many; CDR3: CASSYSFVGDGTEAFF; DNA: TGTGCCAGCAGTTACTCTTTCGTCGGGGATGGCACTGAAGCTTTCTTT
J: TRBJ2-1; V: TRBV5-1; D: NA; size: many; CDR3: CASSPRGGQAYNEQFF; DNA: TGCGCCAGCAGTCCCAGGGGGGGGCAGGCCTACAATGAGCAGTTCTTC
J: TRBJ2-1; V: TRBV11-3; D: TRBD1; size: many; CDR3: CASKLPGQGIYEQFF; DNA: TGTGCCAGCAAGTTGCCGGGACAGGGTATCTATGAGCAGTTCTTC
J: TRBJ1-2; V: TRBV20-1; D: NA; size: once; CDR3: CSARGGGRYGYTF; DNA: TGCAGTGCTAGAGGAGGAGGACGCTATGGCTACACCTTC
J: TRBJ1-1; V: TRBV7-8; D: NA; size: many; CDR3: CASSFKRLLTDARVAEAFF; DNA: TGTGCCAGCAGCTTCAAAAGGTTGTTGACAGACGCAAGGGTAGCTGAAGCTTTCTTT
J: TRBJ2-3; V: TRBV29-1; D: NA; size: NA; CDR3: CSVVCEKGDTQYF; DNA: TGCAGCGTTGTGTGCGAAAAAGGAGATACGCAGTATTTT
J: TRBJ2-1; V: TRBV11-2; D: TRBD1; size: many; CDR3: CASSPRLLRDRAIEQFF; DNA: TGTGCCAGCAGCCCCAGACTACTCCGGGACAGGGCGATCGAGCAGTTCTTC
J: TRBJ2-1; V: TRBV7-9; D: NA; size: many; CDR3: CASSLKGLVNNEQFF; DNA: TGTGCCAGCAGCTTAAAGGGCCTAGTGAACAATGAGCAGTTCTTC
J: TRBJ2-2; V: TRBV28; D: TRBD1; size: many; CDR3: CASLNPGGRTGELFF; DNA: TGTGCCAGCCTAAATCCAGGGGGACGCACCGGGGAGCTGTTTTTT
J: TRBJ2-1; V: TRBV20-1; D: NA; size: many; CDR3: CSARRPPYNEQFF; DNA: TGCAGTGCTAGACGACCCCCTTACAATGAGCAGTTCTTC
J: TRBJ1-6; V: TRBV14; D: NA; size: many; CDR3: CASSQDSLRLSPLHF; DNA: TGTGCCAGCAGCCAAGATTCCCTGCGTCTCTCACCCCTCCACTTT
J: TRBJ2-5; V: TRBV2; D: NA; size: many; CDR3: CASSEYGGGGTQYF; DNA: TGTGCCAGCAGTGAATACGGAGGAGGGGGGACCCAGTACTTC
J: TRBJ1-2; V: TRBV2; D: NA; size: many; CDR3: CASVGGLYGYTF; DNA: TGTGCCAGCGTAGGAGGGCTCTATGGCTACACCTTC
J: TRBJ2-7; V: TRBV7-8; D: NA; size: many; CDR3: CASSLVAKHSYEQYF; DNA: TGTGCCAGCAGCCTTGTCGCCAAACACTCCTACGAGCAGTACTTC
J: TRBJ2-7; V: TRBV28; D: TRBD2; size: many; CDR3: CASIRGGAITYEQYF; DNA: TGTGCCAGCATAAGGGGAGGGGCGATTACCTACGAGCAGTACTTC
J: TRBJ2-3; V: TRBV27; D: NA; size: many; CDR3: CASSLSLLALRQRDTQYF; DNA: TGTGCCAGCAGTTTATCCCTTTTGGCCCTACGTCAAAGAGATACGCAGTATTTT
J: TRBJ1-2; V: TRBV29-1; D: NA; size: NA; CDR3: CSAYYSYGYTF; DNA: TGCAGCGCCTACTACAGTTATGGCTACACCTTC
J: TRBJ2-5; V: TRBV12-3/TRBV12-4; D: NA; size: once; CDR3: CASSLQGGQETQYF; DNA: TGTGCCAGCAGTTTACAGGGGGGACAAGAGACCCAGTACTTC
J: TRBJ1-2; V: TRBV24-1; D: NA; size: few; CDR3: CATSDLFYGYTF; DNA: TGTGCCACCAGTGACCTATTCTATGGCTACACCTTC
J: TRBJ2-1; V: TRBV20-1; D: NA; size: few; CDR3: CSASPNLEQFF; DNA: TGCAGTGCCAGCCCTAATCTTGAGCAGTTCTTC
J: TRBJ1-4; V: TRBV20-1; D: TRBD1; size: NA; CDR3: CSARATGGMWEKLFF; DNA: TGCAGTGCTAGAGCGACAGGGGGCATGTGGGAAAAACTGTTTTTT
J: TRBJ1-1; V: TRBV28; D: TRBD1; size: many; CDR3: CASTNRDRGLQNTEAFF; DNA: TGTGCCAGCACTAATAGGGACAGGGGGCTTCAGAACACTGAAGCTTTCTTT
J: TRBJ2-1; V: TRBV19; D: TRBD2; size: many; CDR3: CASSILARLAGDNEQFF; DNA: TGTGCCAGTAGTATTCTAGCGAGGCTAGCGGGAGACAATGAGCAGTTCTTC